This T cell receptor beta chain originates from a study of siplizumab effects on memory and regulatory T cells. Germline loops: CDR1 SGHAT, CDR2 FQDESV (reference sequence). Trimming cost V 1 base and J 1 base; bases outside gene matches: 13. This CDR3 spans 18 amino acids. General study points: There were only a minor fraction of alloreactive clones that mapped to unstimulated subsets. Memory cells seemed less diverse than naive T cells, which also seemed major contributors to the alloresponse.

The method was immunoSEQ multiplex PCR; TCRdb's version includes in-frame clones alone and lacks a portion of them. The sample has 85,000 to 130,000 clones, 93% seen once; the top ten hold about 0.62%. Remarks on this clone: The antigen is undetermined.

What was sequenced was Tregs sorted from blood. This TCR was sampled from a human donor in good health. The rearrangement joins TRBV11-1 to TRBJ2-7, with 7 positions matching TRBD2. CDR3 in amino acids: CASSLVLLGPGGSYEQYF. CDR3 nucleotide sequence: TGTGCCAGCAGCTTAGTTCTACTCGGGCCCGGGGGGTCCTACGAGCAGTACTTC.